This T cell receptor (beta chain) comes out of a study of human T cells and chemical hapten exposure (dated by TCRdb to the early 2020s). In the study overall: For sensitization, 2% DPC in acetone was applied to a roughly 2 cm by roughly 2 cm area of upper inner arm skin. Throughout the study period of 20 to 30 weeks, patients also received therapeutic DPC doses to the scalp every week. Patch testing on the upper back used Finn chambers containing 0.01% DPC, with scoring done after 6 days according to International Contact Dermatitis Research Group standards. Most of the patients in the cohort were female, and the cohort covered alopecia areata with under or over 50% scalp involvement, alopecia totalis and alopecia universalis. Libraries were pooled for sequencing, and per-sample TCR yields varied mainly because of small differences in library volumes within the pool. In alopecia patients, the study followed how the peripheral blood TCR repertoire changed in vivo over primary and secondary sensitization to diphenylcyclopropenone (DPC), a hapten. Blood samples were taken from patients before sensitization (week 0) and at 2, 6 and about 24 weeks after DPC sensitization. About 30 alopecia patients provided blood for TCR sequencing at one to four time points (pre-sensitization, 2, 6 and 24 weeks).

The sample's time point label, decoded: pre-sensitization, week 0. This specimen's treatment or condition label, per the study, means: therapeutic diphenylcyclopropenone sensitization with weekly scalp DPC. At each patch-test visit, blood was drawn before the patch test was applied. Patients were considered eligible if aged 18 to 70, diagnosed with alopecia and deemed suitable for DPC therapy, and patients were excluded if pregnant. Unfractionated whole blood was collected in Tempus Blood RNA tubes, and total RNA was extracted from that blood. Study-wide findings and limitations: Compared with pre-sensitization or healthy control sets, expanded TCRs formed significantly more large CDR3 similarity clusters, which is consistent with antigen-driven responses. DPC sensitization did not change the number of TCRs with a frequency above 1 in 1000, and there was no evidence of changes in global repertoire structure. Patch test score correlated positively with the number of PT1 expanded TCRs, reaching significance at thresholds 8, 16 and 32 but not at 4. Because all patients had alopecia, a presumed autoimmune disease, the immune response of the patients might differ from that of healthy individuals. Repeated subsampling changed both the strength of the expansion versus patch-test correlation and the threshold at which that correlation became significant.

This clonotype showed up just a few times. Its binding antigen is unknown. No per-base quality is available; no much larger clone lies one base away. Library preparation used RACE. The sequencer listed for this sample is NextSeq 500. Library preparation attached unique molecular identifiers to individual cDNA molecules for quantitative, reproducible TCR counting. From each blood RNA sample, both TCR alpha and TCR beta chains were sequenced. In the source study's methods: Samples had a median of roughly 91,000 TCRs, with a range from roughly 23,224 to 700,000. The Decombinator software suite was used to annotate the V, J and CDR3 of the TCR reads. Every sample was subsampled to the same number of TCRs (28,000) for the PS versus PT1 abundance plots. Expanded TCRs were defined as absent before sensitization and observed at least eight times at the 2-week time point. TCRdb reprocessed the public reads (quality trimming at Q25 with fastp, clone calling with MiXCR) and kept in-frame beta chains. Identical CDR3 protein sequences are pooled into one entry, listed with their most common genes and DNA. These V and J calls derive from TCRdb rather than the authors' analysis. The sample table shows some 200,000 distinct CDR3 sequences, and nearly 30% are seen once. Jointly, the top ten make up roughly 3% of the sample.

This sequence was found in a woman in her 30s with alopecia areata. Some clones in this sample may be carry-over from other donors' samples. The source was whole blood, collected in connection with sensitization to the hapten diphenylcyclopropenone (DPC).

CDR3 region: CASSQDPRSTDTQYF. The nucleotides read TGTGCCAGCAGCCAAGATCCGAGGTCCACAGATACGCAGTATTTT. Here the chain combines TRBV4-2 and TRBJ2-3, with the identity of the D gene unclear. The CDR3 holds 15 amino acids from the cysteine to the phenylalanine. Here the CDR3 DNA is all that survives: 45 bases in frame from base 1. CDR1 and CDR2 are drawn from the germline V gene: LGHNA, YNFKEQ. Cut back by 0 bases and 2 bases, the V and J ends lie 9 bases apart.